Sequencing of this T cell receptor beta chain was carried out in a study of T-cell reconstitution after alpha-beta-depleted transplantation in children. Unique molecular identifiers were incorporated into the prepared TCRbeta library. MiXCR, run by TCRdb on the PCR reads, gives a single entry per CDR3 protein. The sample holds 500,000 to 600,000 distinct CDR3 sequences, roughly 18% seen once. This clonotype was counted a few times. This TCR was sampled from a human donor who donated a stem cell graft to a child with acute lymphoblastic leukemia. The starting material was PBMCs from the stem cell graft donor, obtained from the stem cell graft.

CDR3 bases: TGCGCCAGCAGCTTGGGACAGATAAACGAGCAGTACTTC. Protein product: CASSLGQINEQYF. The chain is built from TRBV5-1 and TRBJ2-7; D possibly corresponds to TRBD1 (5 bases). V was pared by 0 bases and J by 5 bases, with 9 bases between. Germline V CDR1 and CDR2: SGHRS, YFSETQ. This CDR3 is built from 13 residues.